The source of this T cell receptor (beta chain) is a study of cytomegalovirus exposure and HLA in healthy donors. Whole-study findings and limits: The authors enumerated some 170 TCR beta chains as linked to cytomegalovirus. An analysis done earlier found most TCR beta V segments productive about 87% or about 30% of the time. By a later analysis, the bulk of CMV-associated TCR beta chains appeared HLA-restricted.

This CDR3 region has 14 residues. Germline V gene sequence: CDR1 LNHDA, CDR2 SQIVND (reference sequence). V lost 5 bases to trimming and J lost 3 bases, with 13 bases between them. On this clone: What it binds is unknown.

The PCR ran on 60 Vbeta and 13 Jbeta primers. Assay: immunoSEQ multiplex PCR; the TCRdb copy retains only in-frame clones and omits some. The table lists around 63,000 clones, approximately 71% of them singletons. This chain joins TRBV19 and TRBJ1-1; D uncertain. What was sequenced was PBMCs. The receptor comes from a man in his 60s in good health and CMV-seropositive. Written as DNA, the CDR3 is TGTGCCAGTAGTCCCCAGGTCGGATACACTGAAGCTTTCTTT. Amino acids: CASSPQVGYTEAFF.